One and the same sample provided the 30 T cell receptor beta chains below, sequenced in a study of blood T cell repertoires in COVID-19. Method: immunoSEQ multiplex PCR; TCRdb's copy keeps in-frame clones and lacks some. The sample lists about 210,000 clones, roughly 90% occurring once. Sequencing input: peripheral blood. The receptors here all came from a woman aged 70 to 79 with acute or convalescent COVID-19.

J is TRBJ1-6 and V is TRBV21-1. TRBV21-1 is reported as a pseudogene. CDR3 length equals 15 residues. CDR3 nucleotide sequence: TGTGCCAGCAAGAGGGGGAGGGAGCCGGAATTGACCCTCCACTTT. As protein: CASKRGREPELTLHF.

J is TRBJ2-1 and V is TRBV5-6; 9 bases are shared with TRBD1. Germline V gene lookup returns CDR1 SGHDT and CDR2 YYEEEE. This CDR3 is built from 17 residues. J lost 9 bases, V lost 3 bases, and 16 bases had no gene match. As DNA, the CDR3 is TGTGCCAGCAGCTCCAACAGGGGGCGCAGGGGACAAGGTGAGCAGTTCTTC. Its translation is CASSSNRGRRGQGEQFF.

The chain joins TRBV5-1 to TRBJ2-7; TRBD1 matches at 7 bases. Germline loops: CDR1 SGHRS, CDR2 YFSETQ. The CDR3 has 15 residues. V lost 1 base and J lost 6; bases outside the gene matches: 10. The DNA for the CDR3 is TGCGCCAGCAGCTTGACCGGGACAGAGTCTGCCGAGCAGTACTTC. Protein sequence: CASSLTGTESAEQYF.

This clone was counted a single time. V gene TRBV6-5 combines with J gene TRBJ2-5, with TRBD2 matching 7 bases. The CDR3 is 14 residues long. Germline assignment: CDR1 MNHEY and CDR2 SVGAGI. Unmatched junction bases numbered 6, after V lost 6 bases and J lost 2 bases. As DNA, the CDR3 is TGTGCCAGCAGCGCACTCGGGGGGCAAGAGACCCAGTACTTC. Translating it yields CASSALGGQETQYF.

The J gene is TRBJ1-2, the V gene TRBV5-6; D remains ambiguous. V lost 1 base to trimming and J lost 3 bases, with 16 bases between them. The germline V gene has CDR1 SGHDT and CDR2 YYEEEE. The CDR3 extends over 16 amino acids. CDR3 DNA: TGTGCCAGCAGCTTGAAAGGTGCGGGAGAGCACTATGGCTACACCTTC. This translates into CASSLKGAGEHYGYTF.

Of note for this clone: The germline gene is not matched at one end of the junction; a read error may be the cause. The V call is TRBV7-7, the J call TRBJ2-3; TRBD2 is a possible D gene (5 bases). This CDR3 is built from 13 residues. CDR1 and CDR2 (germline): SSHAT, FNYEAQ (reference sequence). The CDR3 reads CASSKTTTTSQYF. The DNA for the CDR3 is TGTGCTAGCAGCAAAACGACGACTACCTCGCAGTATTTT.

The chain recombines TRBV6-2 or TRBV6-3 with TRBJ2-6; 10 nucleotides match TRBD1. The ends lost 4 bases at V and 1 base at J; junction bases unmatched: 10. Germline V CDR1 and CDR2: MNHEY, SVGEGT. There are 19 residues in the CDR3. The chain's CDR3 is CASSSSGTGALSGANVLTF. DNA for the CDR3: TGTGCCAGCAGTTCTTCCGGGACAGGGGCACTTTCTGGGGCCAACGTCCTGACTTTC.

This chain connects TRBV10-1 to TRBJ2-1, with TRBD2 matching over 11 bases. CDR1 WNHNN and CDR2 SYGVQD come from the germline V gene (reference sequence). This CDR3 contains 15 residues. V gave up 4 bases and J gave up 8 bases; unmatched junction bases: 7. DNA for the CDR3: TGCGCCAGCAGTGCCGGGACTAGCGGAGGGGATGAGCAGTTCTTC. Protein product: CASSAGTSGGDEQFF.

The CDR3 spells CASSENPPGRSNQPQHF. The CDR3 DNA sequence: TGTGCCAGCAGTGAAAACCCCCCAGGGAGGAGCAATCAGCCCCAGCATTTT. The chain uses TRBV2 and TRBJ1-5; maybe TRBD1 (5 bases). V was clipped by 2 bases and J by 1 base, with 15 bases between them. Germline CDR1 is SNHLY and CDR2 is FYNNEI. The CDR3 sequence is 17 residues long. Drawing the rest from reference TRBV2 and TRBJ1-5, the complete variable domain is EPEVTQTPSHQVTQMGQEVILRCVPISNHLYFYWYRQILGQKVEFLVSFYNNEISEKSEIFDDQFSVERPDGSNFTLKIRSTKLEDSAMYFCASSENPPGRSNQPQHFGDGTRLSIL.

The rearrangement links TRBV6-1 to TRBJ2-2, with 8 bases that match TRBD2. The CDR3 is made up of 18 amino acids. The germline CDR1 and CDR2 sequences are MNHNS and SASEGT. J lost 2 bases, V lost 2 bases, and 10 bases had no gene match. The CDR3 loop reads CASSEHPSGSINTGELFF. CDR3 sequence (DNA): TGTGCCAGCAGTGAACACCCGAGCGGGAGTATCAACACCGGGGAGCTGTTTTTT.

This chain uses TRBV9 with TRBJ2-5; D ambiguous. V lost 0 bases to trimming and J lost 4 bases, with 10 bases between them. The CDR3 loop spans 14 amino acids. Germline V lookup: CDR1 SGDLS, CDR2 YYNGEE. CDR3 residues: CASSVAVSGETQYF. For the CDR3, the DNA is TGTGCCAGCAGCGTAGCTGTGTCCGGAGAGACCCAGTACTTC.

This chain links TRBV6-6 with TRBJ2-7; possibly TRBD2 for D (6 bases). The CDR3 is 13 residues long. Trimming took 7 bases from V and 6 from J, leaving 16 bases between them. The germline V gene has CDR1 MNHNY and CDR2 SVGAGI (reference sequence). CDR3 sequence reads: CASTRTEAGEQYF. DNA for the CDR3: TGTGCCAGCACGAGGACTGAAGCGGGCGAGCAGTACTTC.

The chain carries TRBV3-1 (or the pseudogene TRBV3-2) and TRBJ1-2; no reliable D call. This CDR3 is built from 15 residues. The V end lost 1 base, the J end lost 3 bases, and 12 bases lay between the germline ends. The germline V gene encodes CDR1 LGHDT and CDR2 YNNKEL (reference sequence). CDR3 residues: CASSQGSDFHYGYTF. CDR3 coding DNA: TGTGCCAGCAGCCAAGGCTCAGATTTTCACTATGGCTACACCTTC.

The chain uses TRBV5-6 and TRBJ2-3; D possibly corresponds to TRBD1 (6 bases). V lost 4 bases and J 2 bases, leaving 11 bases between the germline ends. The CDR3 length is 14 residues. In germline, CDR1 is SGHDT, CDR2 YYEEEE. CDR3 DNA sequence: TGTGCCAGCAGCGGAACAGGGTCCACAGATACGCAGTATTTT. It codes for CASSGTGSTDTQYF.

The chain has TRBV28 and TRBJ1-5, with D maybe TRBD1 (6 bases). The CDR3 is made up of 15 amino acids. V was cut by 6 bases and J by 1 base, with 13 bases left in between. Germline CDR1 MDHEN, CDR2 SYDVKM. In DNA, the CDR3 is TGTGCCAGCAGCTCCGACAGGTTCAGCAATCAGCCCCAGCATTTT. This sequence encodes CASSSDRFSNQPQHF.

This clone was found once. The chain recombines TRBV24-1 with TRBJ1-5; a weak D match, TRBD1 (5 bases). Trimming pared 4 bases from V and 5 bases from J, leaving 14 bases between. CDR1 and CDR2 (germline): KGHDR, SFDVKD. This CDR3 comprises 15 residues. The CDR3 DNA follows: TGTGCCACCAGTGAGGGTGGAGGGGCCCATCAGCCCCAGCATTTT. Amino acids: CATSEGGGAHQPQHF.

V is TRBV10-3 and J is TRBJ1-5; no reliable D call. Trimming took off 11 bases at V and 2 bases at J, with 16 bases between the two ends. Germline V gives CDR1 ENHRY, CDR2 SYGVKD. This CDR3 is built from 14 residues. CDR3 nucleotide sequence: TGTGCCTCGGGGAGTCAAGAGGGCAATCAGCCCCAGCATTTT. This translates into CASGSQEGNQPQHF.

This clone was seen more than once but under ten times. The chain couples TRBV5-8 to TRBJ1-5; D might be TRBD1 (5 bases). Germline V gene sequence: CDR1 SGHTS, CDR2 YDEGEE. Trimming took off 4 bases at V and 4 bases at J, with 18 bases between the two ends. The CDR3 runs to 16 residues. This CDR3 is CASSLRVGWSNQPQHF. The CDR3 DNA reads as TGTGCCAGCAGCCTCAGGGTAGGGTGGTCGAATCAGCCCCAGCATTTT.

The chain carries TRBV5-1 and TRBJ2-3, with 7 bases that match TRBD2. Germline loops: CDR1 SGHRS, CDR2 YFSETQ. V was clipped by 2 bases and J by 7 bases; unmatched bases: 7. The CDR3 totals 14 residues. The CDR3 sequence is CASSFGGGPNTQYF. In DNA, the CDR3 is TGCGCCAGCAGCTTCGGGGGAGGGCCAAATACGCAGTATTTT.

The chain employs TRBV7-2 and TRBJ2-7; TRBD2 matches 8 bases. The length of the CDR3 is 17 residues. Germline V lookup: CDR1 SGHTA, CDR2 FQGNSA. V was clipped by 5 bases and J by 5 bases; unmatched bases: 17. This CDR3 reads CASSPNGVGRANNEQYF. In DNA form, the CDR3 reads TGTGCCAGCAGCCCAAATGGGGTCGGGAGGGCCAACAACGAGCAGTACTTC.

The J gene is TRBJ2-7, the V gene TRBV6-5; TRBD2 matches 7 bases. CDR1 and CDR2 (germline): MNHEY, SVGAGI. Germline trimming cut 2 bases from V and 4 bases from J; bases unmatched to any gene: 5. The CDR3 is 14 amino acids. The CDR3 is CASSYRPGGYEQYF. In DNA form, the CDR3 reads TGTGCCAGCAGTTACCGCCCCGGGGGGTACGAGCAGTACTTC.

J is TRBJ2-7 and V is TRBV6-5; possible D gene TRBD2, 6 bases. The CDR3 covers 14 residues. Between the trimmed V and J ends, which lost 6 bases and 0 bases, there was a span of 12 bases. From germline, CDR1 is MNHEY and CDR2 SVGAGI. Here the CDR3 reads CASRAGGNSYEQYF. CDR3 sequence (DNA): TGTGCCAGCAGGGCTGGCGGGAACTCCTACGAGCAGTACTTC.

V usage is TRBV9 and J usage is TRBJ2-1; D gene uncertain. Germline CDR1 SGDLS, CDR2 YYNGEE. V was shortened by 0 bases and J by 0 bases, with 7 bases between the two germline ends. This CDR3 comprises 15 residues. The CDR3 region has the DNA TGTGCCAGCAGCGTAGAGCCTCTCTCCTACAATGAGCAGTTCTTC. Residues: CASSVEPLSYNEQFF. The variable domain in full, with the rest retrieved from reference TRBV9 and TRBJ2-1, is DSGVTQTPKHLITATGQRVTLRCSPRSGDLSVYWYQQSLDQGLQFLIQYYNGEERAKGNILERFSAQQFPDLHSELNLSSLELGDSALYFCASSVEPLSYNEQFFGPGTRLTVL.

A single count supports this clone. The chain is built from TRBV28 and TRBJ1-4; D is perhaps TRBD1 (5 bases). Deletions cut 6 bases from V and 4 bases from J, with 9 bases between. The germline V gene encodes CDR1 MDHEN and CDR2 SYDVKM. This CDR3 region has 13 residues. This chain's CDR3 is CASSTGHNEKLFF. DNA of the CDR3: TGTGCCAGCAGCACAGGTCATAATGAAAAACTGTTTTTT.

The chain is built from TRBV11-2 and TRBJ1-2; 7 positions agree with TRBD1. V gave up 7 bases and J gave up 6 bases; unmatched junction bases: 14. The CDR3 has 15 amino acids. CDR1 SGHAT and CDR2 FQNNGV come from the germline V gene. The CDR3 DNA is TGTGCCAGCACTCTGGCGACAGGGACGGTAAATGGCTACACCTTC. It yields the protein CASTLATGTVNGYTF.

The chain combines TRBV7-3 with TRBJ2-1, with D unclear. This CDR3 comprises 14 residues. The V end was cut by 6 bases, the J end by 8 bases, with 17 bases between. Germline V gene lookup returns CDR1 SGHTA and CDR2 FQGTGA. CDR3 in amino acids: CASSRSRPPDEQFF. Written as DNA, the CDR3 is TGTGCCAGCAGTCGAAGTCGTCCCCCGGATGAGCAGTTCTTC. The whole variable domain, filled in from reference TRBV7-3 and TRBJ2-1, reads GAGVSQTPSNKVTEKGKYVELRCDPISGHTALYWYRQSLGQGPEFLIYFQGTGAADDSGLPNDRFFAVRPEGSVSTLKIQRTERGDSAVYLCASSRSRPPDEQFFGPGTRLTVL.

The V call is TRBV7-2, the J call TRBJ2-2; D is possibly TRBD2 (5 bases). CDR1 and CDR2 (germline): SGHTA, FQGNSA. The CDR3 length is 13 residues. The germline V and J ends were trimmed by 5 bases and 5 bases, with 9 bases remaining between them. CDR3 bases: TGTGCCAGCAGCGGCAGCGGAACCGGGGAGCTGTTTTTT. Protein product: CASSGSGTGELFF.

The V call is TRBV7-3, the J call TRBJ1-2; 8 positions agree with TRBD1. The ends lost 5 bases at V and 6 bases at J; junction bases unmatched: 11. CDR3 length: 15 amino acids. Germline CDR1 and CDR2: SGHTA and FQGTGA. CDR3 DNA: TGTGCCAGCAGCGGACAGGGTCGGGGCGTGGATGGCTACACCTTC. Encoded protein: CASSGQGRGVDGYTF.

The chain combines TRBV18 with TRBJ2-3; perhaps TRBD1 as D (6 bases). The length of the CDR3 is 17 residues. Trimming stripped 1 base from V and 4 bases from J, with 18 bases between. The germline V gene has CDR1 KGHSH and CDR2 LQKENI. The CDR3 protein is CASSPRASSRGPDTQYF. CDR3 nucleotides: TGTGCCAGCTCACCACGGGCGTCCTCCAGGGGTCCAGATACGCAGTATTTT.

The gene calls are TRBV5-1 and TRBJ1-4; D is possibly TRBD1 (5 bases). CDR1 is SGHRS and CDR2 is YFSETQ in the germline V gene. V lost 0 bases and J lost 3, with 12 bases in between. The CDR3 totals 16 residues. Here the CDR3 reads CASSLAYRPSNEKLFF. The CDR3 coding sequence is TGCGCCAGCAGCTTGGCCTACAGGCCCTCTAATGAAAAACTGTTTTTT.